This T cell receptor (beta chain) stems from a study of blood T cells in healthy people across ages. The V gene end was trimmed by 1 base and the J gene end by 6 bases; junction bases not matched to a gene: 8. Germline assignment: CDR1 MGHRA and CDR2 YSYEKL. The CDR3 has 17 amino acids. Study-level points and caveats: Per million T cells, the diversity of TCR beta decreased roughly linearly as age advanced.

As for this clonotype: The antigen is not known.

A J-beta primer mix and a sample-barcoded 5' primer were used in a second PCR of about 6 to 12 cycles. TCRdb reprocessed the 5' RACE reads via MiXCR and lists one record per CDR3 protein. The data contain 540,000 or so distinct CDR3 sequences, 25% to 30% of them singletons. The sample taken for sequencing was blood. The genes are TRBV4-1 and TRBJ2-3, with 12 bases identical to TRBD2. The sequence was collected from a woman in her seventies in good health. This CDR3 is CASSQGSSGGGMDTQYF. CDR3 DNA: TGCGCCAGCAGCCAAGGATCTAGCGGGGGGGGCATGGATACGCAGTATTTT.